This T cell receptor (beta chain) was recovered during a study of T cells in narcolepsy. Study in general: Enrolled donors included narcolepsy type 1 or type 2 patients and healthy controls. Study conclusions and caveats: No autoreactive T cell clone sequences appeared in some memory CD4+ repertoires. HCRT-specific and TRIB2-specific autoreactive clonotypes appeared among same-patient CSF and blood CD4+ clonotypes. Blood of same and different patients, but not healthy controls, reportedly held recurring autoreactive clonotypes.

Only a few counts were recorded for this clone. Antigen specificity is unknown. Sequencing was performed with immunoSEQ multiplex PCR; in TCRdb, only in-frame clones are kept and a portion is missing. Of about 18,000 clones in the sample, 85% to 90% were seen once. Sequencing was done on a sample of memory (CD45RA-) CD4+ T cells from blood. The source of this sequence is a human donor in good health.

The CDR3 DNA is TGTGCCAGCAGCCCTGGACGTAATCAGCCCCAGCATTTT. Translation: CASSPGRNQPQHF. The genes are TRBV7-2 and TRBJ1-5, with D unresolved. There are 13 residues in the CDR3. Germline lookup yields CDR1 SGHTA and CDR2 FQGNSA. V was pared by 5 bases and J by 4 bases, with 9 bases between.